The clone carrying this T cell receptor beta chain was recorded at least ten times. V dropped 8 bases and J dropped 2 bases, with 12 bases sitting between them. Germline lookup yields CDR1 KGHSH and CDR2 LQKENI. The CDR3 spans 13 residues. The sample is drawn from a study of T-cell reconstitution after alpha-beta-depleted transplantation in children. The authors prepared the TCRbeta library with unique molecular identifiers. MiXCR, run by TCRdb on the PCR reads, gives a single entry per CDR3 protein. The sample records a few hundred thousand distinct CDR3 sequences, 13% being singletons. Sequencing used PBMCs, obtained from the stem cell graft. The sequence was collected from a human donor who donated a stem cell graft to a child with Fanconi anemia. This chain joins TRBV18 and TRBJ2-5; D gene uncertain. The CDR3 loop is CASSPGSQETQYF. As DNA, the CDR3 is TGTGCCAGCAGCCCGGGCTCTCAAGAGACCCAGTACTTC.